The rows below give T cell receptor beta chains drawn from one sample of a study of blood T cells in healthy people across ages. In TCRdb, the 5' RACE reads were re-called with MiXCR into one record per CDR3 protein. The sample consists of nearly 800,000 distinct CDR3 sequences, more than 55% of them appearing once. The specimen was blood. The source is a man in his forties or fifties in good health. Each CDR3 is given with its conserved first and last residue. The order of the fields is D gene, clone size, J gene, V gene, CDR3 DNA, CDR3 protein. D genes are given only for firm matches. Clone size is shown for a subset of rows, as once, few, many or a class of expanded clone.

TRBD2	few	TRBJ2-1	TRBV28	TGTGCCAGCAGGCTAGCGGGAGTCGTTGATGAGCAGTTCTTC	CASRLAGVVDEQFF
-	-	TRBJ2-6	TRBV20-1	TGCAGTGCTAGTGGAAGGGCTGGCTCTGGGGCCAACGTCCTGACTTTC	CSASGRAGSGANVLTF
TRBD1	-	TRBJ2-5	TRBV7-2	TGTGCCAGCAGCCAACAGGGGATCCAAGAGACCCAGTACTTC	CASSQQGIQETQYF
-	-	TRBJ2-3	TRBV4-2	TGTGCCAGCAGCCAAGGCATTCAGGCCCTAACTACCGTGGGCACAGATACGCAGTATTTT	CASSQGIQALTTVGTDTQYF
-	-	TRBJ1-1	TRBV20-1	TGCAGTGCCCGAACGGGGCTCGCGCTGAACACTGAAGCTTTCTTT	CSARTGLALNTEAFF
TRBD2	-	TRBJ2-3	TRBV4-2	TGTGCCAGCAGCGCGCGCGGGGAGGGTGACAATGAGCAGTATTTT	CASSARGEGDNEQYF
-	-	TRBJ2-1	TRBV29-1	TGCAGCGTTGAAGAGGGGGACTACAATGAGCAGTTCTTC	CSVEEGDYNEQFF
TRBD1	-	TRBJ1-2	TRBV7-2	TGTGCCAGCAGCCAAGACAGGGGGCCAGGCTACACCTTC	CASSQDRGPGYTF
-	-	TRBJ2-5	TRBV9	TGTGCCAGCAGCGTAGCAGAATGGGAGACCCAGTACTTC	CASSVAEWETQYF
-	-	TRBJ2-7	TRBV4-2	TGTGCCAGCAGCCAGCTACAGGGAGTGATCGACGAGCAGTACTTC	CASSQLQGVIDEQYF